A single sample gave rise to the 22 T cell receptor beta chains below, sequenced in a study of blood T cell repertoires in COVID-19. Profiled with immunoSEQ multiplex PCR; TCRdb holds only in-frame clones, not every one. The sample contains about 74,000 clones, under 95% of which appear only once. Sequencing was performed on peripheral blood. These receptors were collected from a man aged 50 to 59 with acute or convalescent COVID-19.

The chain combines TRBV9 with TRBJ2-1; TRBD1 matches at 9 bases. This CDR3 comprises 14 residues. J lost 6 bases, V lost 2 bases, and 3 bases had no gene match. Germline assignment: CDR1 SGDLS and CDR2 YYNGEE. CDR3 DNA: TGTGCCAGCAGCGTGGACAGGGGCCTCAATGAGCAGTTCTTC. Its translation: CASSVDRGLNEQFF.

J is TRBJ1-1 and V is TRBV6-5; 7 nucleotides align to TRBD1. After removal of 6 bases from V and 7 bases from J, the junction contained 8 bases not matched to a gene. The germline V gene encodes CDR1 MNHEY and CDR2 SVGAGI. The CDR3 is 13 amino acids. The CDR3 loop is CASSLGDSREAFF. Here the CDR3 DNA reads TGTGCCAGCAGCCTCGGGGACAGCCGTGAAGCTTTCTTT.

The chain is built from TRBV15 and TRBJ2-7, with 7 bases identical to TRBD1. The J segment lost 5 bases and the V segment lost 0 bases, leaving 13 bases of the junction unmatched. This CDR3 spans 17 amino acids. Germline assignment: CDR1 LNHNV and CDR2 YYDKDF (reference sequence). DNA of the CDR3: TGTGCCACCAGCAGAGATCGTTTAGACAGGGAATCAAACGAGCAGTACTTC. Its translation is CATSRDRLDRESNEQYF.

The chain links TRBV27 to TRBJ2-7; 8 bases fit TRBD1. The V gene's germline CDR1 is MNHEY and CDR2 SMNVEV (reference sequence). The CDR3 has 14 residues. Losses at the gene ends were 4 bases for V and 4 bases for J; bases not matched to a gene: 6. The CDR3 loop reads CASSSPDRVYEQYF. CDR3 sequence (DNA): TGTGCCAGCAGTTCTCCGGACAGGGTATACGAGCAGTACTTC.

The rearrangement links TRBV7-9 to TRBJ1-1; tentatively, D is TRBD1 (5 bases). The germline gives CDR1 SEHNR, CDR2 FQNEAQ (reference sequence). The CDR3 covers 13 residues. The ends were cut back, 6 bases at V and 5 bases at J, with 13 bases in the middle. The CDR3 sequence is CASSPGTLTEAFF. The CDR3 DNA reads TGTGCCAGCAGTCCGGGGACTCTAACTGAAGCTTTCTTT.

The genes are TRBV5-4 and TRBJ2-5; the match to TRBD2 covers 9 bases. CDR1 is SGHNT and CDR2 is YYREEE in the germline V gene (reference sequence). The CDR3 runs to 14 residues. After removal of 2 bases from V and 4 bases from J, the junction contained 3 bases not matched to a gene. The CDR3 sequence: CASSFELAGETQYF. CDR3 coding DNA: TGTGCCAGCAGCTTTGAACTAGCGGGAGAGACCCAGTACTTC. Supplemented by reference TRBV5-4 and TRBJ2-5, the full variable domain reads ETGVTQSPTHLIKTRGQQVTLRCSSQSGHNTVSWYQQALGQGPQFIFQYYREEENGRGNFPPRFSGLQFPNYSSELNVNALELDDSALYLCASSFELAGETQYFGPGTRLLVL.

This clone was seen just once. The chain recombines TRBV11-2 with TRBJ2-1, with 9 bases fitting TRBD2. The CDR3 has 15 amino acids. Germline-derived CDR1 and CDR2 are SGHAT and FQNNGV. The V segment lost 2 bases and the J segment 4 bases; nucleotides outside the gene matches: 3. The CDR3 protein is CASSLIAGAYNEQFF. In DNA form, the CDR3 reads TGTGCCAGCAGCTTAATAGCGGGAGCGTACAATGAGCAGTTCTTC.

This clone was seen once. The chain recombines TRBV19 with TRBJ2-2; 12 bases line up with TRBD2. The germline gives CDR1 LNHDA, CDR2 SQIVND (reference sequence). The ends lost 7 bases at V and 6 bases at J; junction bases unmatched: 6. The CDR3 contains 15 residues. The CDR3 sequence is CASTALAGGAGELFF. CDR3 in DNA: TGTGCCAGTACCGCCCTAGCGGGAGGGGCCGGGGAGCTGTTTTTT.

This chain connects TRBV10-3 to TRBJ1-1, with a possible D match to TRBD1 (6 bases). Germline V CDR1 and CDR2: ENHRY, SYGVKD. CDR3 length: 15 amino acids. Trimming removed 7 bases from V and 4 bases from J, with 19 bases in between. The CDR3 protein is CAIKGGAGSFTEAFF. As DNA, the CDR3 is TGTGCCATCAAGGGGGGGGCAGGGAGCTTCACTGAAGCTTTCTTT.

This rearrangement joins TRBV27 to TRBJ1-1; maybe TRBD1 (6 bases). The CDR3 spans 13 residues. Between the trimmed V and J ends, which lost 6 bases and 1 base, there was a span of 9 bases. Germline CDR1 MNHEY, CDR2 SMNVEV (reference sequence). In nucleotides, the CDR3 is TGTGCCAGCAGAGTACAGGGGAACACTGAAGCTTTCTTT. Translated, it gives CASRVQGNTEAFF.

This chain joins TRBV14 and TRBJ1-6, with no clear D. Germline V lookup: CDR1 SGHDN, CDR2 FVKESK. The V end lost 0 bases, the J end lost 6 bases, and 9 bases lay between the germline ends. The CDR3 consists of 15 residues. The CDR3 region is CASSQEFTANSPLHF. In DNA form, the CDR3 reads TGTGCCAGCAGCCAAGAGTTTACAGCTAATTCACCCCTCCACTTT. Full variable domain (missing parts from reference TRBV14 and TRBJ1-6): EAGVTQFPSHSVIEKGQTVTLRCDPISGHDNLYWYRRVMGKEIKFLLHFVKESKQDESGMPNNRFLAERTGGTYSTLKVQPAELEDSGVYFCASSQEFTANSPLHFGNGTRLTVT.

CDR3 bases: TGTGCCAGCAGCTTGACAGGGGAAGGGAATCAGCCCCAGCATTTT. Its protein is CASSLTGEGNQPQHF. This chain joins TRBV6-5 and TRBJ1-5, with TRBD1 matching 8 bases. There are 15 residues in the CDR3. Germline CDR1 and CDR2: MNHEY and SVGAGI. The V segment lost 6 bases and the J segment 4 bases; nucleotides outside the gene matches: 8.

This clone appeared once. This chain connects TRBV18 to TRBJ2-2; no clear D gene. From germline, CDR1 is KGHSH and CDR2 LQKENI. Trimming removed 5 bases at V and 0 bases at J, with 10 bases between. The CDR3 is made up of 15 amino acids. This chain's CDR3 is CASSTAQANTGELFF. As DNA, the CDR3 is TGTGCCAGCTCAACCGCCCAGGCGAACACCGGGGAGCTGTTTTTT. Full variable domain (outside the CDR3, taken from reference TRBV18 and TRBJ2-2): NAGVMQNPRHLVRRRGQEARLRCSPMKGHSHVYWYRQLPEEGLKFMVYLQKENIIDESGMPKERFSAEFPKEGPSILRIQQVVRGDSAAYFCASSTAQANTGELFFGEGSRLTVL.

The CDR3 coding sequence is TGTGCCAGCAGCTTAGTGGGACAGGGGGACCAACATGAGCAGTTCTTC. Amino acids: CASSLVGQGDQHEQFF. This rearrangement joins TRBV7-8 to TRBJ2-1; 11 positions agree with TRBD1. The CDR3 runs 16 residues. Germline CDR1 and CDR2: SGHVS and FQNEAQ. V was clipped by 1 base and J by 8 bases; unmatched bases: 7.

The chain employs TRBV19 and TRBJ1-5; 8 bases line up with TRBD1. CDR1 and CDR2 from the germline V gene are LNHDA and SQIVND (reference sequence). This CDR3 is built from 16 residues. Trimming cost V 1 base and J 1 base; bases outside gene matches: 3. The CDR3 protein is CASSIGTGQSNQPQHF. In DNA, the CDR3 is TGTGCCAGTAGTATAGGGACAGGGCAGAGCAATCAGCCCCAGCATTTT. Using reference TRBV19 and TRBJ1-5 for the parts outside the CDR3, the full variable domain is DGGITQSPKYLFRKEGQNVTLSCEQNLNHDAMYWYRQDPGQGLRLIYYSQIVNDFQKGDIAEGYSVSREKKESFPLTVTSAQKNPTAFYLCASSIGTGQSNQPQHFGDGTRLSIL.

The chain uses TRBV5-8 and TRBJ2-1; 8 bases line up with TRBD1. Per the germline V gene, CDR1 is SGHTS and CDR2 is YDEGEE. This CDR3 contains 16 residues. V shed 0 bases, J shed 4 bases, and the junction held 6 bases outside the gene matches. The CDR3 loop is CASSLGSGGAYNEQFF. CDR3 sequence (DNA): TGTGCCAGCAGCTTGGGGTCAGGGGGCGCTTACAATGAGCAGTTCTTC. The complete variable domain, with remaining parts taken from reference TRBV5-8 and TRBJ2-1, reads EAGVTQSPTHLIKTRGQQATLRCSPISGHTSVYWYQQALGLGLQFLLWYDEGEERNRGNFPPRFSGRQFPNYSSELNVNALELEDSALYLCASSLGSGGAYNEQFFGPGTRLTVL.

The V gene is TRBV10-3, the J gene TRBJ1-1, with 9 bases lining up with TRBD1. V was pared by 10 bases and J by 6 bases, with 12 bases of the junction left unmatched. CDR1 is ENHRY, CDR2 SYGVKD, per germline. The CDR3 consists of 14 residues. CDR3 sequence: CATQGTGRTPEAFF. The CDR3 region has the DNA TGTGCCACCCAAGGGACAGGGAGGACCCCTGAAGCTTTCTTT.

CDR3 nucleotide sequence: TGTGCCACCAGTGATTCCCGCGTTTACACCTTC. This codes for CATSDSRVYTF. The chain joins TRBV24-1 to TRBJ1-2, with D unclear. Per the germline V gene, CDR1 is KGHDR and CDR2 is SFDVKD. Trimming stripped 2 bases from V and 11 bases from J, with 8 bases between. There are 11 residues in the CDR3.

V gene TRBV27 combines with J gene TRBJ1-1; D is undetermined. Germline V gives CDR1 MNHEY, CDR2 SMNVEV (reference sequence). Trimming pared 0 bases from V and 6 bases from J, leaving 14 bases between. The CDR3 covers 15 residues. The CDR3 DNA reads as TGTGCCAGCAGTTTATCGTCGAGGGCCCCCCCTGAAGCTTTCTTT. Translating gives CASSLSSRAPPEAFF.

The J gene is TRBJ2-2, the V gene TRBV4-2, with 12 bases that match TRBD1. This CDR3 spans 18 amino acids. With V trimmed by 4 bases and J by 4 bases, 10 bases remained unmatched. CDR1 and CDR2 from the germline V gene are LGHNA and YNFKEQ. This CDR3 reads CASSREPPGQGATGELFF. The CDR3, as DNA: TGTGCCAGCAGCCGGGAGCCGCCGGGACAGGGGGCCACCGGGGAGCTGTTTTTT.

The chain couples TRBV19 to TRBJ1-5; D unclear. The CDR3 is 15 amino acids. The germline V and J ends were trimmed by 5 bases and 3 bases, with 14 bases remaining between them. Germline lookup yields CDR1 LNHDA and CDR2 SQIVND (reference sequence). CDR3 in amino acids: CASSGPGGYNQPQHF. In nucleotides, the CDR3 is TGTGCCAGTAGTGGGCCGGGAGGGTACAATCAGCCCCAGCATTTT. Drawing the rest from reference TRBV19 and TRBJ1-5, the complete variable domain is DGGITQSPKYLFRKEGQNVTLSCEQNLNHDAMYWYRQDPGQGLRLIYYSQIVNDFQKGDIAEGYSVSREKKESFPLTVTSAQKNPTAFYLCASSGPGGYNQPQHFGDGTRLSIL.

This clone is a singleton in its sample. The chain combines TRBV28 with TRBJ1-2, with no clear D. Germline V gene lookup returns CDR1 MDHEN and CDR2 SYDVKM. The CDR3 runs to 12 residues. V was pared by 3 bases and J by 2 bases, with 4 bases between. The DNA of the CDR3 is TGTGCCAGCAGTTTGCAGAACTATGGCTACACCTTC. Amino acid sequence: CASSLQNYGYTF.